Listed below are T cell receptor beta chains from one sample, sequenced in a study of T-cell memory formation after mild COVID-19. TCRdb reanalysed the 5' RACE reads using MiXCR and keeps one entry per CDR3 protein. This sample has 560,000 or so distinct CDR3 sequences, with 15% to 20% found just once. The specimen was PBMCs or a T cell subset sorted from them (not recorded which). The receptors originated from an adult woman who had mild COVID-19 (a few samples of this study predate the infection). Cell type and time point are not known. CDR3s include the opening cysteine and the closing phenylalanine or tryptophan. A D gene is named only where the DNA matches it firmly. Only some rows state a clone size, as once, few, many or a class for expanded clones.

cdr3_aa cdr3_nt clone_size j_call v_call d_call
CASSLYPTDTQYF TGTGCCAGCAGTTTATACCCCACAGATACGCAGTATTTT few TRBJ2-3 TRBV27 NA
CATSRERSTGTNYGYTF TGTGCCACCAGCAGAGAGAGATCGACAGGGACCAACTATGGCTACACCTTC few TRBJ1-2 TRBV15 TRBD1
CASSFGSGTAKNIQYF TGTGCCAGCAGTTTCGGGAGCGGGACAGCCAAAAACATTCAGTACTTC NA TRBJ2-4 TRBV12-3/TRBV12-4 TRBD2
CASSGGTNEKLFF TGTGCCAGCTCCGGGGGAACTAATGAAAAACTGTTTTTT NA TRBJ1-4 TRBV18 NA
CASREPGQGTDTQYF TGTGCCAGCAGGGAACCGGGACAGGGTACAGATACGCAGTATTTT few TRBJ2-3 TRBV11-1 TRBD1
CASSSPGTGANYGYTF TGTGCCAGCAGCTCCCCCGGGACAGGGGCGAACTATGGCTACACCTTC NA TRBJ1-2 TRBV7-9 TRBD1
CASSPQDGNTEAFF TGTGCCAGCAGTCCTCAGGACGGGAACACTGAAGCTTTCTTT NA TRBJ1-1 TRBV6-1 NA
CASSLHDSERTDTQYF TGTGCCAGCAGCCTCCACGATTCGGAACGCACAGATACGCAGTATTTT NA TRBJ2-3 TRBV9 NA
CASSSPEETQYF TGTGCTAGCAGCTCGCCTGAAGAGACCCAGTACTTC NA TRBJ2-5 TRBV7-7 NA
CASSKVTRDCDNYEQYF TGTGCCAGCAGCAAGGTTACCCGGGACTGTGATAATTACGAGCAGTACTTC few TRBJ2-7 TRBV21-1 NA
CASSLSGGRDYEQYF TGTGCCAGCAGCTTATCCGGGGGACGGGACTACGAGCAGTACTTC few TRBJ2-7 TRBV7-9 NA
CSARLADRGPPGANVLTF TGCAGTGCTAGGCTGGCGGACAGGGGTCCCCCTGGGGCCAACGTCCTGACTTTC few TRBJ2-6 TRBV20-1 TRBD1
CASSLSSGKGTDTQYF TGCGCCAGCAGCTTGTCTAGCGGGAAAGGCACAGATACGCAGTATTTT NA TRBJ2-3 TRBV5-1 TRBD2
CASSQDKVTAGNEQFF TGCGCCAGCAGCCAAGACAAGGTCACAGCCGGAAATGAGCAGTTCTTC few TRBJ2-1 TRBV4-3 NA
CAISPGLAVNEQFF TGTGCCATCAGCCCGGGACTAGCGGTTAATGAGCAGTTCTTC few TRBJ2-1 TRBV10-3 TRBD2
CASTPAGYLNTEAFF TGTGCCAGCACCCCGGCCGGATACCTGAACACTGAAGCTTTCTTT NA TRBJ1-1 TRBV6-2/TRBV6-3 NA
CASRRDIYNSPLHF TGTGCCAGCAGACGGGACATCTATAATTCACCCCTCCACTTT NA TRBJ1-6 TRBV6-1 NA
CSARVSGTRGLPQHF TGCAGTGCTAGAGTTTCCGGGACAAGGGGATTGCCCCAGCATTTT NA TRBJ1-5 TRBV20-1 NA
CASSLPGQGFSEQYF TGTGCCAGCAGCCTACCGGGACAGGGTTTCTCCGAGCAGTACTTC few TRBJ2-7 TRBV3-1 TRBD1
CASSQSGSSYNERFF TGCGCCAGCAGCCAAAGCGGGAGCTCCTACAATGAGCGGTTCTTC few TRBJ2-1 TRBV4-3 TRBD2
CSAREWGVSQPQHF TGCAGTGCTAGAGAATGGGGAGTAAGTCAGCCCCAGCATTTT few TRBJ1-5 TRBV20-1 NA
CASSGRSSGSQFF TGTGCCAGCAGCGGCAGATCTTCCGGGTCTCAGTTCTTC NA TRBJ2-1 TRBV5-8 NA
CASSLARLAGGPETQYF TGTGCCAGCAGCTTAGCCCGACTAGCGGGGGGGCCAGAGACCCAGTACTTC NA TRBJ2-5 TRBV7-2 TRBD2
CASSLGAHRSHKVTGQYF TGCGCCAGCAGCTTGGGCGCCCACAGGAGTCATAAGGTGACGGGACAGTACTTC NA TRBJ2-7 TRBV5-1 NA
CASSPSSGTGVGGYTF TGTGCCAGCAGCCCATCCTCTGGGACAGGGGTCGGTGGCTACACCTTC few TRBJ1-2 TRBV7-2 TRBD1
CASRNRELNTEAFF TGTGCCAGTAGAAATCGGGAGCTGAACACTGAAGCTTTCTTT NA TRBJ1-1 TRBV19 NA
CASSLEQGRTSF TGTGCCAGCAGCTTGGAGCAGGGCCGGACCTCTTTC NA TRBJ1-2 TRBV5-6 NA
CASSLVGVEQFF TGCGCCAGCAGCTTGGTTGGGGTTGAGCAGTTCTTC few TRBJ2-1 TRBV5-1 NA
CAWSGGLGNIQYF TGTGCCTGGAGCGGGGGACTAGGTAACATTCAGTACTTC NA TRBJ2-4 TRBV30 TRBD2
CASSVSDVPQGAYMNTEAFF TGTGCCAGCAGCGTAAGCGACGTCCCACAGGGGGCTTACATGAACACTGAAGCTTTCTTT NA TRBJ1-1 TRBV9 TRBD1
CASSLGQGGQPQHF TGTGCCAGCAGCTTAGGTCAGGGGGGTCAGCCCCAGCATTTT many TRBJ1-5 TRBV7-9 TRBD1
CASTTLKRIDTQYF TGTGCCAGCACCACCCTCAAGAGGATAGATACGCAGTATTTT once TRBJ2-3 TRBV12-3/TRBV12-4 NA
CASSQRPADTQYF TGTGCCAGCAGCCAGCGACCCGCAGATACGCAGTATTTT few TRBJ2-3 TRBV7-3 NA
CASSFSGQVFIGQFF TGTGCCAGCAGCTTCTCGGGACAGGTTTTTATAGGGCAGTTCTTC few TRBJ2-1 TRBV7-9 TRBD1
CASSLLALASSNEQFF TGTGCCAGCAGCTTATTAGCACTAGCGTCTTCCAATGAGCAGTTCTTC NA TRBJ2-1 TRBV7-9 TRBD2
CASSPIGGYNEQFF TGTGCCAGCAGCCCTATAGGGGGATACAATGAGCAGTTCTTC NA TRBJ2-1 TRBV7-3 NA
CASSALPPDTQYF TGTGCCAGCAGTGCCTTACCTCCAGATACGCAGTATTTT NA TRBJ2-3 TRBV6-2/TRBV6-3 NA
CSAKLAGDAQSTQYF TGCAGTGCGAAACTAGCGGGAGATGCACAGAGTACGCAGTATTTT NA TRBJ2-3 TRBV20-1 TRBD2
CSAPLSKTQYF TGCAGTGCTCCTCTATCGAAGACCCAGTACTTC many TRBJ2-5 TRBV20-1 NA
CASSRDLSNQPQHF TGTGCCAGCTCCCGCGACTTGAGCAATCAGCCCCAGCATTTT NA TRBJ1-5 TRBV18 NA
CAWSTGAPGELFF TGTGCCTGGAGTACTGGGGCCCCCGGGGAGCTGTTTTTT few TRBJ2-2 TRBV30 NA
CASSQDHGGTEAFF TGTGCCAGCAGCCAAGACCACGGAGGCACTGAAGCTTTCTTT few TRBJ1-1 TRBV3-1 NA
CASPPAGRGSYNEQFF TGTGCCAGCCCCCCGGCGGGGCGCGGATCCTACAATGAGCAGTTCTTC NA TRBJ2-1 TRBV21-1 NA
CSARTSLGNTEAFF TGCAGTGCTAGAACGTCTCTGGGGAACACTGAAGCTTTCTTT NA TRBJ1-1 TRBV20-1 NA
CASSAYRGQQVNEQFF TGTGCCAGCAGCGCATACAGGGGGCAACAGGTCAATGAGCAGTTCTTC many TRBJ2-1 TRBV7-8 TRBD1
CASSYSEGANGELFF TGTGCCAGCAGTTACTCGGAGGGGGCGAACGGGGAGCTGTTTTTT few TRBJ2-2 TRBV6-2/TRBV6-3 NA
CASSLGTSESTDTQYF TGCGCCAGCAGCTTAGGTACTAGCGAGAGCACAGATACGCAGTATTTT NA TRBJ2-3 TRBV5-1 TRBD2
CASSQVTGTGSYEQYF TGTGCCAGCAGCCAGGTGACCGGGACAGGCTCCTACGAGCAGTACTTC NA TRBJ2-7 TRBV4-2 TRBD1
CASSLKSAGADTQYF TGTGCCAGCAGCCTCAAGTCCGCGGGCGCAGATACGCAGTATTTT NA TRBJ2-3 TRBV3-1 NA
CASSGQLQPTF TGTGCCAGCAGTGGACAGCTTCAACCCACCTTC few TRBJ1-2 TRBV2 NA